This passage covers 6 T cell receptor beta chains from one sample sequenced in a study of CD8+ T cells in alopecia areata. Following extraction, RNA underwent reverse transcription to cDNA, which served as the sequencing template. Only in-frame clones appear in the TCRdb table, and some are missing; sequencing was by immunoSEQ multiplex PCR. The sample gives about 100,000 clones, roughly 59% of which show up once; roughly 19% is in the top ten. Sequenced material: CD8+ T cells sorted from blood. The receptor set was obtained from a human donor in good health.

The chain employs TRBV6-5 and TRBJ1-4; D uncertain. The CDR3 totals 12 residues. Trimming left V 2 bases short and J 8 bases short, with 6 bases between. In germline, CDR1 is MNHEY, CDR2 SVGAGI. The CDR3 bases are TGTGCCAGCAGTTACGGCGGAGAAAAACTGTTTTTT. Residues: CASSYGGEKLFF.

The V call is TRBV15, the J call TRBJ1-1; unclear D gene. The V end was cut by 2 bases, the J end by 1 base, with 11 bases between. The germline gives CDR1 LNHNV, CDR2 YYDKDF (reference sequence). The CDR3 loop spans 15 amino acids. CDR3 bases: TGTGCCACCAGCAGATGGACCGAGGGGAACACTGAAGCTTTCTTT. This encodes CATSRWTEGNTEAFF. The variable domain in full, completed from reference TRBV15 and TRBJ1-1, reads DAMVIQNPRYQVTQFGKPVTLSCSQTLNHNVMYWYQQKSSQAPKLLFHYYDKDFNNEADTPDNFQSRRPNTSFCFLDIRSPGLGDTAMYLCATSRWTEGNTEAFFGQGTRLTVV.

The gene calls are TRBV7-9 and TRBJ1-2; maybe TRBD1 (5 bases). V was shortened by 5 bases and J by 0 bases, with 16 bases between the two germline ends. The germline CDR1 and CDR2 sequences are SEHNR and FQNEAQ (reference sequence). The CDR3 totals 16 residues. The CDR3: CASSAGDRRTNYGYTF. As DNA, the CDR3 is TGTGCCAGCAGCGCGGGGGACCGACGGACTAACTATGGCTACACCTTC.

V usage is TRBV29-1 and J usage is TRBJ1-2; the D gene is possibly TRBD1 (5 bases). Germline V gene data show CDR1 as SQVTM and CDR2 as ANQGSEA. This CDR3 is built from 16 residues. Between the trimmed V and J ends, which lost 4 bases and 0 bases, there was a span of 18 bases. CDR3 DNA: TGCAGCGTTGTTGATGGAACGGGGGAGCCTAACTATGGCTACACCTTC. Protein: CSVVDGTGEPNYGYTF.

The rearrangement links TRBV5-1 to TRBJ1-6; 9 positions match TRBD1. Germline V gene sequence: CDR1 SGHRS, CDR2 YFSETQ. After removal of 3 bases from V and 6 bases from J, the junction contained 7 bases not matched to a gene. The CDR3 length is 16 residues. CDR3 region: CASSSKQGAVNSPLHF. The CDR3 DNA reads TGCGCCAGCAGCTCAAAACAGGGGGCCGTTAATTCACCCCTCCACTTT.

The V gene is TRBV18, the J gene TRBJ1-1; D possibly corresponds to TRBD1 (5 bases). The CDR3 is 14 amino acids. The germline V and J ends were trimmed by 3 bases and 4 bases, with 12 bases remaining between them. Germline-derived CDR1 and CDR2 are KGHSH and LQKENI. DNA of the CDR3: TGTGCCAGCTCACCGAAGGACATTGTCACTGAAGCTTTCTTT. Amino acids: CASSPKDIVTEAFF.